This T cell receptor beta chain originates from a study of blood T cell repertoires in COVID-19. The CDR3 sequence is 15 residues long. From germline, CDR1 is MNHEY and CDR2 SVGAGI. V was clipped by 7 bases and J by 1 base; unmatched bases: 6. Authors' methods: Cell counts per sample came from amplifying reference gene primers. Produced via immunoSEQ multiplex PCR; TCRdb's table is partial and in-frame only. V and J calls and clone size are those listed in that table; D and trimming were worked out from the DNA. The top ten clones hold over 0.7% of a sample with 350,000 to 450,000 clones, roughly nine tenths of them seen once. Exposed enrollees had met someone with a PCR-confirmed or clinician-diagnosed COVID-19 case at some point within the 2 weeks before study entry.

The specimen sequenced was PBMCs or T cells enriched from blood (not recorded which). The chain carries TRBV6-5 and TRBJ1-5; 8 bases are a match to TRBD1. The clonotype was recovered from a woman aged 35 to 49 who had been exposed to COVID-19. The CDR3 DNA follows: TGTGCCAGCAACCCAGACAGGGGAAGCAATCAGCCCCAGCATTTT. This translates into CASNPDRGSNQPQHF.